The next 14 T cell receptor beta chains were all read from a single sample in a study of blood T cell repertoires in COVID-19. Profiling relied on immunoSEQ multiplex PCR, and the TCRdb table lists in-frame clones only, not all of them. The sample lists about 100,000 clones, more than 85% occurring once. Sample: peripheral blood. These receptors came from a young man in a cohort sampled during active COVID-19.

The chain carries TRBV4-3 and TRBJ2-2, with TRBD2 matching 9 bases. Looked up from germline, CDR1 is LGHNA and CDR2 is YSLEER. The junction had 7 bases not matched to a gene; V was cut back by 0 bases and J by 5 bases. The CDR3 totals 17 residues. The CDR3 DNA reads as TGCGCCAGCAGCCAAGAGGTCCTAGCGGGGAGAACCGGGGAGCTGTTTTTT. This codes for CASSQEVLAGRTGELFF.

The J gene is TRBJ2-5, the V gene TRBV9, with 7 bases that match TRBD2. The CDR3 consists of 15 residues. Germline V lookup: CDR1 SGDLS, CDR2 YYNGEE. Germline trimming cut 0 bases from V and 5 bases from J; bases unmatched to any gene: 7. CDR3: CASSVAASGRETQYF. CDR3 in DNA: TGTGCCAGCAGCGTAGCCGCATCCGGGAGGGAGACCCAGTACTTC.

This clone was detected only once. This chain links TRBV24-1 with TRBJ2-7; possibly TRBD1 for D (6 bases). V dropped 4 bases and J dropped 4 bases, with 10 bases sitting between them. The CDR3 loop spans 13 amino acids. Germline CDR1 KGHDR, CDR2 SFDVKD. The CDR3 is CATSEPDRYEQYF. For the CDR3, the DNA is TGTGCCACCAGTGAGCCGGACAGATACGAGCAGTACTTC.

The V and J genes are TRBV28 and TRBJ2-7, with 9 bases lining up with TRBD1. V shed 4 bases and J 4 bases; nucleotides not matched to a gene: 5. Germline assignment: CDR1 MDHEN and CDR2 SYDVKM. This CDR3 has 14 residues. The DNA of the CDR3 is TGTGCCAGCAGTTCTACAGGGGGCAAGTACGAGCAGTACTTC. It codes for CASSSTGGKYEQYF. Drawing the rest from reference TRBV28 and TRBJ2-7, the complete variable domain is DVKVTQSSRYLVKRTGEKVFLECVQDMDHENMFWYRQDPGLGLRLIYFSYDVKMKEKGDIPEGYSVSREKKERFSLILESASTNQTSMYLCASSSTGGKYEQYFGPGTRLTVT.

The chain couples TRBV2 to TRBJ2-1; perhaps TRBD2 as D (6 bases). V was clipped by 5 bases and J by 5 bases, with 10 bases between them. The CDR3 runs to 13 residues. The germline gives CDR1 SNHLY, CDR2 FYNNEI. The CDR3 DNA reads as TGTGCCAGCAGTCTCCGGAGGGACAATGAGCAGTTCTTC. Its protein product is CASSLRRDNEQFF.

Concerning this clone: Mismatch with germline at one junction end may stem from a read error. The chain couples TRBV11-2 to TRBJ2-2, with a possible D match to TRBD2 (5 bases). Germline CDR1 is SGHAT and CDR2 is FQNNGV. This CDR3 spans 16 amino acids. CDR3 nucleotide sequence: TGTGCCAGCAGCCCGCGGCCCCCCGGCGAACACCGGGGAGCTGTTTTT. Its protein product is CASSPRPPGEHRGAVF.

CDR3 protein: CASSEGTSGGVQETQYF. CDR3 in DNA: TGTGCCAGCAGCGAAGGGACTAGCGGAGGGGTTCAAGAGACCCAGTACTTC. J is TRBJ2-5 and V is TRBV9, with TRBD2 identical over 11 bases. Per the germline V gene, CDR1 is SGDLS and CDR2 is YYNGEE. The CDR3 covers 17 residues. Losses at the gene ends were 3 bases for V and 2 bases for J; bases not matched to a gene: 9. Full variable domain (outside the CDR3, taken from reference TRBV9 and TRBJ2-5): DSGVTQTPKHLITATGQRVTLRCSPRSGDLSVYWYQQSLDQGLQFLIQYYNGEERAKGNILERFSAQQFPDLHSELNLSSLELGDSALYFCASSEGTSGGVQETQYFGPGTRLLVL.

The V call is TRBV28, the J call TRBJ2-7, with D perhaps TRBD2 (7 bases). In germline, CDR1 is MDHEN, CDR2 SYDVKM. The CDR3 loop spans 13 amino acids. The germline V and J ends were trimmed by 8 bases and 3 bases, with 14 bases remaining between them. The CDR3 region has the DNA TGTGCCAGCCTAGGGGGAGGGTTCTACGAGCAGTACTTC. This sequence encodes CASLGGGFYEQYF.

The rearrangement links TRBV5-1 to TRBJ2-5; unclear D gene. The germline V gene has CDR1 SGHRS and CDR2 YFSETQ. The CDR3 loop spans 13 amino acids. V gave up 6 bases and J gave up 1 base, with 10 bases separating them. The CDR3 coding sequence is TGCGCCAGCAAGATACCGGTCCAAGAGACCCAGTACTTC. Encoded protein: CASKIPVQETQYF.

The chain uses TRBV19 and TRBJ2-3, with 8 bases matching TRBD1. The CDR3 is 15 amino acids. The junction had 5 bases not matched to a gene; V was cut back by 6 bases and J by 0 bases. Germline V lookup: CDR1 LNHDA, CDR2 SQIVND (reference sequence). The CDR3 DNA is TGTGCCAGTAGGGGAAGGACAGGGAGCACAGATACGCAGTATTTT. Its translation is CASRGRTGSTDTQYF.

The CDR3 region is CASSQSVTVSYNEQFF. As DNA, the CDR3 is TGTGCCAGCAGCCAAAGCGTAACCGTATCCTACAATGAGCAGTTCTTC. The chain employs TRBV4-2 and TRBJ2-1, with D unclear. Germline loops: CDR1 LGHNA, CDR2 YNFKEQ. The CDR3 runs to 16 residues. V dropped 2 bases and J dropped 1 base, with 12 bases sitting between them.

The genes are TRBV9 and TRBJ2-2; TRBD1 agrees at 7 bases. J was trimmed by 4 bases and V by 8 bases; bases with no gene match: 14. CDR1 is SGDLS and CDR2 is YYNGEE in the germline V gene. CDR3 length: 16 residues. The CDR3 reads CASSGYRGPGTGELFF. CDR3 nucleotide sequence: TGTGCCAGTTCCGGGTATAGGGGGCCAGGCACCGGGGAGCTGTTTTTT.

J is TRBJ2-2 and V is TRBV2, with 7 positions matching TRBD2. CDR3 length equals 15 residues. Germline lookup yields CDR1 SNHLY and CDR2 FYNNEI. V lost 2 bases and J lost 4; bases outside the gene matches: 4. The CDR3 nucleotides are TGTGCCAGCAGTGAACTCGGGAGGTCCACCGGGGAGCTGTTTTTT. It translates to CASSELGRSTGELFF. The entire variable domain, with the rest obtained from reference TRBV2 and TRBJ2-2, is as follows: EPEVTQTPSHQVTQMGQEVILRCVPISNHLYFYWYRQILGQKVEFLVSFYNNEISEKSEIFDDQFSVERPDGSNFTLKIRSTKLEDSAMYFCASSELGRSTGELFFGEGSRLTVL.

In its sample, this clone was seen once. This chain links TRBV5-4 with TRBJ1-2; a weak D match, TRBD1 (5 bases). CDR1 and CDR2 (germline): SGHNT, YYREEE (reference sequence). The CDR3 is made up of 15 amino acids. V shed 0 bases and J shed 3 bases, with 12 bases lying between them. CDR3 region: CASSLVGAGHYGYTF. CDR3 DNA: TGTGCCAGCAGCTTGGTTGGGGCAGGGCACTATGGCTACACCTTC.